What follows are 21 T cell receptor beta chains derived from one specimen sequenced in a study of Graves' ophthalmopathy and Graves' hyperthyroidism. RNA served as the template for amplifying TCR beta CDR3 regions. Second-round multiplex PCR came after first-round RT-PCR with HTBI primers. Using its own MiXCR run on the multiplex PCR reads, TCRdb lists one record per CDR3 protein. The sample holds some 750,000 distinct CDR3 sequences, about 44% seen once. The sample taken for sequencing was peripheral blood. Source of these receptors: an adult man with Graves' ophthalmopathy.

V usage is TRBV29-1 and J usage is TRBJ2-5; TRBD1 matches 8 bases. The CDR3 consists of 14 residues. V was clipped by 7 bases and J by 9 bases; unmatched bases: 16. CDR1 is SQVTM and CDR2 is ANQGSEA in the germline V gene. CDR3 nucleotides: TGCAGCGCTAGGACAGGGCTGGGCAATCAGCCCCAGTACTTC. Translating gives CSARTGLGNQPQYF.

The V gene is TRBV7-2, the J gene TRBJ1-1; 10 positions agree with TRBD1. The CDR3 has 16 residues. The junction had 12 bases not matched to a gene; V was cut back by 6 bases and J by 5 bases. CDR1 is SGHTA, CDR2 FQGNSA, per germline. The CDR3 DNA follows: TGTGCCAGCAGACTTCGACCCGGGACAGGGGATACTGAAGCTTTCTTT. Protein product: CASRLRPGTGDTEAFF.

Ten or more counts support this clonotype. The chain links TRBV29-1 to TRBJ1-6; D is undetermined. Per the germline V gene, CDR1 is SQVTM and CDR2 is ANQGSEA. Trimming left V 4 bases short and J 7 bases short, with 11 bases between. The CDR3 loop spans 13 amino acids. Here the CDR3 reads CSVGSGSNSPLHF. In DNA form, the CDR3 reads TGCAGCGTTGGATCCGGGTCAAATTCACCCCTCCACTTT.

This clonotype was observed a handful of times. The chain couples TRBV20-1 to TRBJ2-7; D perhaps matches TRBD1 (6 bases). Germline CDR1 reads DFQATT; CDR2 reads SNEGSKA (reference sequence). V was trimmed by 3 bases and J by 4 bases, leaving 10 bases between them. The CDR3 length is 12 residues. The CDR3 is CSARGHFYEQYF. DNA for the CDR3: TGCAGTGCTAGGGGACACTTTTACGAGCAGTACTTC.

To note about this clonotype: A read error may explain this, as a much larger clone is one base away. The genes are TRBV9 and TRBJ1-1; D is possibly TRBD1 (6 bases). The CDR3 length is 14 residues. V gave up 0 bases and J gave up 7 bases, with 13 bases separating them. The germline V gene encodes CDR1 SGDLS and CDR2 YYNGEE. The CDR3 is CASSVERQAGEAFF. The CDR3 DNA follows: TGTGCCAGCAGCGTAGAGCGACAGGCTGGTGAAGCTTTCTTT.

The chain's CDR3 is CSASAVAGGEQFF. In DNA form, the CDR3 reads TGCAGTGCTAGTGCAGTAGCGGGGGGGGAGCAGTTCTTC. The chain has TRBV20-1 and TRBJ2-7; 11 bases align to TRBD2. The J call may be in error: the DNA end matches TRBJ2-1 better. The CDR3 has 13 residues. Germline V gives CDR1 DFQATT, CDR2 SNEGSKA (reference sequence).

This clonotype was seen a single time. A single base separates this from a much larger clone, so it may be a read error. The rearrangement uses TRBV29-1 and TRBJ2-7; 9 bases map to TRBD1. The CDR3 covers 14 residues. Germline V lookup: CDR1 SQVTM, CDR2 ANQGSEA. For the CDR3, the DNA is TGCAGCGTTGACGCCGGGACAGGGTTCTACGGGCAGTACTTC. Its translation is CSVDAGTGFYGQYF.

There are many counts of this clonotype. The rearrangement links TRBV10-1 to TRBJ2-7, with TRBD2 matching over 8 bases. Losses at the gene ends were 2 bases for V and 6 bases for J; bases not matched to a gene: 9. From germline, CDR1 is WNHNN and CDR2 SYGVQD (reference sequence). The CDR3 has 15 residues. The CDR3 sequence is CASSEAGTRSREQYF. Here the CDR3 DNA reads TGCGCCAGCAGTGAGGCCGGGACTAGAAGTCGCGAGCAGTACTTC.

This sequence joins TRBV2 and TRBJ2-7; tentative D call: TRBD2 (6 bases). The V gene's germline CDR1 is SNHLY and CDR2 FYNNEI. This CDR3 has 16 residues. The V end was cut by 6 bases, the J end by 5 bases, with 23 bases between. This CDR3 is CASRDFKQVGGDEQYF. In DNA form, the CDR3 reads TGTGCCAGCAGAGATTTTAAACAGGTCGGGGGTGACGAGCAGTACTTC. The full variable domain, its missing parts supplied by reference TRBV2 and TRBJ2-7, is EPEVTQTPSHQVTQMGQEVILRCVPISNHLYFYWYRQILGQKVEFLVSFYNNEISEKSEIFDDQFSVERPDGSNFTLKIRSTKLEDSAMYFCASRDFKQVGGDEQYFGPGTRLTVT.

This clonotype was detected a few times. This sequence joins TRBV7-2 and TRBJ2-7; 13 positions match TRBD2. The CDR3 is 17 amino acids. V trimming: 8 bases; J trimming: 3 bases; junction bases outside the gene matches: 13. Germline loops: CDR1 SGHTA, CDR2 FQGNSA. The CDR3: CASSPNRGLAGVYEQYF. In nucleotides, the CDR3 is TGTGCCAGCTCCCCCAACCGCGGACTAGCGGGAGTCTACGAGCAGTACTTC.

The chain joins TRBV5-1 to TRBJ1-2; the D is unclear. The germline V gene has CDR1 SGHRS and CDR2 YFSETQ. The V and J ends lost 3 bases and 4 bases respectively, with 13 bases between them. CDR3 size: 14 residues. The CDR3: CASSYSGPSYGYTF. The CDR3 DNA sequence: TGCGCCAGCAGCTACTCCGGACCGAGCTATGGCTACACCTTC. Looking up the rest from reference TRBV5-1 and TRBJ1-2 gives the full variable domain: KAGVTQTPRYLIKTRGQQVTLSCSPISGHRSVSWYQQTPGQGLQFLFEYFSETQRNKGNFPGRFSGRQFSNSRSEMNVSTLELGDSALYLCASSYSGPSYGYTFGSGTRLTVV.

As for this clonotype: A much bigger clone sits one base away, suggesting this may be a read error. The gene calls are TRBV20-1 and TRBJ1-2; possible D gene TRBD1, 5 bases. Germline V gene data show CDR1 as DFQATT and CDR2 as SNEGSKA (reference sequence). This CDR3 has 11 residues. CDR3 bases: TGCAGTGCTACGGGGGACTATGGCTGCACCTTC. It yields the protein CSATGDYGCTF.

This clonotype has just a few counts. The V gene is TRBV24-1, the J gene TRBJ1-5; D perhaps matches TRBD1 (5 bases). The CDR3 consists of 13 residues. From germline, CDR1 is KGHDR and CDR2 SFDVKD. The V end was cut by 9 bases, the J end by 9 bases, with 17 bases between. Here the CDR3 DNA reads TGTGCCACCGCCTCGGGGGTTATAGGGCCCCAGCATTTT. Translation: CATASGVIGPQHF.

This clonotype appeared once. V is TRBV25-1 and J is TRBJ1-2, with D maybe TRBD1 (6 bases). Germline V lookup: CDR1 MGHDK, CDR2 SYGVNS. The CDR3 loop spans 17 amino acids. The ends were cut back, 6 bases at V and 6 bases at J, with 26 bases in the middle. DNA of the CDR3: TGTGCCAGCAGCTTAGCGGGCAGGGGCGCACCTAGCCATGGCTACACCTTC. As protein: CASSLAGRGAPSHGYTF.

The table lists this clonotype with many counts. The chain employs TRBV28 and TRBJ1-1; D is undetermined. The V and J ends lost 7 bases and 1 base respectively, with 7 bases between them. The germline gives CDR1 MDHEN, CDR2 SYDVKM. This CDR3 has 12 residues. The CDR3 region has the DNA TGTGCCAGCAAGGAGGAGAACACTGAAGCTTTCTTT. The encoded protein is CASKEENTEAFF.

The J gene is TRBJ1-4, the V gene TRBV11-3; D call uncertain. The germline V and J ends were trimmed by 0 bases and 7 bases, with 12 bases remaining between them. Germline-derived CDR1 and CDR2 are SGHNT and YENEEA. The CDR3 totals 15 residues. CDR3 DNA: TGTGCCAGCAGCTTAGACATGGGGTTTGTTGAAAAACTGTTTTTT. Translated, it gives CASSLDMGFVEKLFF.

Comment on this clonotype: The junction differs from germline at one of its ends, possibly a read error. V is TRBV6-6 and J is TRBJ2-7; 9 bases map to TRBD1. Germline loops: CDR1 MNHNY, CDR2 SVGAGI (reference sequence). This CDR3 comprises 15 residues. The DNA of the CDR3 is TGTGCCAGCAGTTACGGGACAGGGAGCACCGGGGAGCTGTACTTC. Translating gives CASSYGTGSTGELYF.

This clonotype was counted at least ten times. The chain joins TRBV15 to TRBJ2-5; the D gene is possibly TRBD1 (5 bases). The CDR3 has 16 amino acids. V was trimmed by 5 bases and J by 2 bases, leaving 18 bases between them. CDR1 and CDR2 from the germline V gene are LNHNV and YYDKDF (reference sequence). CDR3 bases: TGTGCCACCAGCGGTTCCAGGGTTTTCGGGCAAGAGACCCAGTACTTC. Translated: CATSGSRVFGQETQYF.

CDR3 nucleotide sequence: TGTGCCAGCAGCCCACGACTAGCGGGAGGGCCGTCAGAGACCCAGTACTTC. Its protein is CASSPRLAGGPSETQYF. The rearrangement uses TRBV11-2 and TRBJ2-5; 14 bases line up with TRBD2. Germline CDR1 is SGHAT and CDR2 is FQNNGV. V dropped 5 bases and J dropped 4; count of bases not matched to a gene: 9. The CDR3 spans 17 residues.

This clonotype has a count of ten or more. CDR3 in DNA: TGTGCCAGCACCCTCTCTGACACCGGGGAGCTGTTTTTT. Protein product: CASTLSDTGELFF. The chain recombines TRBV7-9 with TRBJ2-2; D is unresolved. Germline assignment: CDR1 SEHNR and CDR2 FQNEAQ (reference sequence). The CDR3 sequence is 13 residues long. The V end was cut by 7 bases, the J end by 3 bases, with 9 bases between.

V gene TRBV25-1 combines with J gene TRBJ2-5; 8 nucleotides match TRBD2. The CDR3 sequence is 15 residues long. Per the germline V gene, CDR1 is MGHDK and CDR2 is SYGVNS. The V gene end was trimmed by 5 bases and the J gene end by 5 bases; junction bases not matched to a gene: 10. CDR3: CASSSLLGGEETQYF. CDR3 nucleotide sequence: TGTGCCAGCAGTTCCCTGCTCGGGGGGGAGGAGACCCAGTACTTC.